A selection of T cell receptor beta chains follows, all from one sample in a study of cytomegalovirus exposure and HLA in healthy donors. This table comes from immunoSEQ multiplex PCR, and its TCRdb copy is limited to in-frame clones, with some not included. The data show roughly 120,000 clones, around 73% seen once. The material sequenced was PBMCs. Every receptor here comes from a man aged 55 to 70 in good health and CMV-seropositive. Each CDR3 is given with its conserved first and last residue. D genes are given only for firm matches. Size values are once, few and many counts, or a class for expanded clones, and some rows have none.

v_call: TRBV2
d_call: TRBD1
cdr3_length: 15
j_call: TRBJ1-4
clone_size: NA
cdr3_nt: TGTGCCAGCAGTGAATGGGGGACAGGGGATGAAAAACTGTTTTTT
cdr3_aa: CASSEWGTGDEKLFF

v_call: TRBV9
d_call: NA
cdr3_length: 14
j_call: TRBJ1-1
clone_size: NA
cdr3_nt: TGTGCCAGCACCCAGACAGGTCGAAACACTGAAGCTTTCTTT
cdr3_aa: CASTQTGRNTEAFF

v_call: TRBV28
d_call: TRBD1
cdr3_length: 14
j_call: TRBJ1-1
clone_size: NA
cdr3_nt: TGTGCCAGCAGATTCGGACAGGGGTACACTGAAGCTTTCTTT
cdr3_aa: CASRFGQGYTEAFF

v_call: TRBV28
d_call: NA
cdr3_length: 16
j_call: TRBJ1-4
clone_size: NA
cdr3_nt: TGTGCCAGCAGTTTGGGGACTAGGGGGGCTGGCGAAAAACTGTTTTTT
cdr3_aa: CASSLGTRGAGEKLFF

v_call: TRBV18
d_call: TRBD2
cdr3_length: 16
j_call: TRBJ2-3
clone_size: NA
cdr3_nt: TGTGCCAGCTCACCTGGGACTAGCGGGGTATTAGATACGCAGTATTTT
cdr3_aa: CASSPGTSGVLDTQYF

v_call: TRBV18
d_call: TRBD2
cdr3_length: 15
j_call: TRBJ2-1
clone_size: NA
cdr3_nt: TGTGCCAGCTCACCAAAGCGGGGGGGTTACAATGAGCAGTTCTTC
cdr3_aa: CASSPKRGGYNEQFF

v_call: TRBV25-1
d_call: TRBD1
cdr3_length: 15
j_call: TRBJ1-2
clone_size: NA
cdr3_nt: TGTGCCAGCAGTGAAAGCGGGACAGGGCGTTATGGCTACACCTTC
cdr3_aa: CASSESGTGRYGYTF

v_call: TRBV6-1
d_call: NA
cdr3_length: 12
j_call: TRBJ2-5
clone_size: NA
cdr3_nt: TGTGCCAGCAGTGGGACAGTAGATCGCCAGTACTTC
cdr3_aa: CASSGTVDRQYF

v_call: TRBV5-1
d_call: NA
cdr3_length: 14
j_call: TRBJ1-1
clone_size: NA
cdr3_nt: TGCGCCAGCAGCTTGGTCGGTGCCGACACTGAAGCTTTCTTT
cdr3_aa: CASSLVGADTEAFF

v_call: TRBV28
d_call: TRBD1
cdr3_length: 19
j_call: TRBJ2-5
clone_size: once
cdr3_nt: TGTGCCAGCAGTTCCCCGTTGGGACAGGGGGCGGAGTGGCAAGAGACCCAGTACTTC
cdr3_aa: CASSSPLGQGAEWQETQYF

v_call: TRBV27
d_call: NA
cdr3_length: 14
j_call: TRBJ2-3
clone_size: NA
cdr3_nt: TGTGCCAGCAGTCTCCGGCAGGGGCCAGATACGCAGTATTTT
cdr3_aa: CASSLRQGPDTQYF

v_call: TRBV5-1
d_call: TRBD1
cdr3_length: 14
j_call: TRBJ1-1
clone_size: few
cdr3_nt: TGCGCCAGCAGCTTACAGTTACAGGGGGATGAAGCTTTCTTT
cdr3_aa: CASSLQLQGDEAFF

v_call: TRBV5-4
d_call: TRBD1
cdr3_length: 13
j_call: TRBJ2-7
clone_size: NA
cdr3_nt: TGTGCCAGCAGCCCCCGGGACAGCTACGAGCAGTACTTC
cdr3_aa: CASSPRDSYEQYF

v_call: TRBV6-1
d_call: NA
cdr3_length: 16
j_call: TRBJ1-2
clone_size: NA
cdr3_nt: TGTGCCAGCAGTGAAAGTTTATGGGCAGGCGACTATGGCTACACCTTC
cdr3_aa: CASSESLWAGDYGYTF

v_call: TRBV4-1
d_call: NA
cdr3_length: 15
j_call: TRBJ1-1
clone_size: NA
cdr3_nt: TGCGCCAGCAGCCCCCGAGGGCAAAAGCCCACTGAAGCTTTCTTT
cdr3_aa: CASSPRGQKPTEAFF

v_call: TRBV28
d_call: NA
cdr3_length: 13
j_call: TRBJ2-5
clone_size: NA
cdr3_nt: TGTGCCAGCAGTTTGGGGCTCCAAGAGACCCAGTACTTC
cdr3_aa: CASSLGLQETQYF

v_call: TRBV11-2
d_call: NA
cdr3_length: 13
j_call: TRBJ1-1
clone_size: NA
cdr3_nt: TGTGCCAGCAGCTTAGGGGACTCAGATGAAGCTTTCTTT
cdr3_aa: CASSLGDSDEAFF

v_call: TRBV7-9
d_call: NA
cdr3_length: 14
j_call: TRBJ2-5
clone_size: NA
cdr3_nt: TGTGCCAGCAGCTTGCCCGGGGTCCAGGAGACCCAGTACTTC
cdr3_aa: CASSLPGVQETQYF

v_call: TRBV2
d_call: NA
cdr3_length: 12
j_call: TRBJ1-2
clone_size: NA
cdr3_nt: TGTGCCAGCCAGGGGTGGGACTATGGCTACACCTTC
cdr3_aa: CASQGWDYGYTF

v_call: TRBV7-3
d_call: NA
cdr3_length: 16
j_call: TRBJ1-1
clone_size: NA
cdr3_nt: TGTGCCAGCAGCTTAACGGGGGTGGGGAGGGGCACTGAAGCTTTCTTT
cdr3_aa: CASSLTGVGRGTEAFF

v_call: TRBV19
d_call: NA
cdr3_length: 14
j_call: TRBJ1-1
clone_size: NA
cdr3_nt: TGTGCCAGTAGTATAGGGCAGGGCAACACTGAAGCTTTCTTT
cdr3_aa: CASSIGQGNTEAFF

v_call: TRBV6-6
d_call: NA
cdr3_length: 12
j_call: TRBJ1-1
clone_size: few
cdr3_nt: TGTGCCAGCAGTTACTCGGCGGGGGTGGCTTTCTTT
cdr3_aa: CASSYSAGVAFF

v_call: TRBV4-2
d_call: TRBD1
cdr3_length: 16
j_call: TRBJ1-5
clone_size: NA
cdr3_nt: TGTGCCAGCAGCCACCAGGGGGAAGGAAGCAATCAGCCCCAGCATTTT
cdr3_aa: CASSHQGEGSNQPQHF

v_call: TRBV5-6
d_call: NA
cdr3_length: 11
j_call: TRBJ2-3
clone_size: once
cdr3_nt: TGTGCCAGCAGCTACGGGGATACGCAGTATTTT
cdr3_aa: CASSYGDTQYF

v_call: TRBV5-6
d_call: NA
cdr3_length: 12
j_call: TRBJ2-5
clone_size: NA
cdr3_nt: TGTGCCAGCAGCTTGACTCAAGAGACCCAGTACTTC
cdr3_aa: CASSLTQETQYF

v_call: TRBV29-1
d_call: NA
cdr3_length: 12
j_call: TRBJ1-1
clone_size: NA
cdr3_nt: TGCAGCGTTGGAGGTAGTGGGAGAGAAGCTTTCTTT
cdr3_aa: CSVGGSGREAFF

v_call: TRBV9
d_call: NA
cdr3_length: 14
j_call: TRBJ1-2
clone_size: once
cdr3_nt: TGTGCCAGCAGCGGCAGGGAGGGCAACTATGGCTACACCTTC
cdr3_aa: CASSGREGNYGYTF

v_call: TRBV19
d_call: NA
cdr3_length: 14
j_call: TRBJ2-5
clone_size: once
cdr3_nt: TGTGCCAGCCAAAGGCGGGGCGGCCAGGAGACCCAGTACTTC
cdr3_aa: CASQRRGGQETQYF

v_call: TRBV6-5
d_call: NA
cdr3_length: 14
j_call: TRBJ1-2
clone_size: NA
cdr3_nt: TGTGCCAGCAGTCCCGATGGGACAAACTATGGCTACACCTTC
cdr3_aa: CASSPDGTNYGYTF

v_call: TRBV6-5
d_call: NA
cdr3_length: 13
j_call: TRBJ2-7
clone_size: NA
cdr3_nt: TGTGCCAGCAGTTTCCTACTAGGCTACGAGCAGTACTTC
cdr3_aa: CASSFLLGYEQYF

v_call: TRBV2
d_call: TRBD1
cdr3_length: 15
j_call: TRBJ2-4
clone_size: once
cdr3_nt: TGTGCCAGCAGTGAGAAGGACAGGGGGGCAAACATTCAGTACTTC
cdr3_aa: CASSEKDRGANIQYF

v_call: TRBV15
d_call: TRBD1
cdr3_length: 15
j_call: TRBJ2-1
clone_size: NA
cdr3_nt: TGTGCCACCAGCATCCTGGGACAGGCCTACAATGAGCAGTTCTTC
cdr3_aa: CATSILGQAYNEQFF

v_call: TRBV6-5
d_call: TRBD1
cdr3_length: 14
j_call: TRBJ1-4
clone_size: NA
cdr3_nt: TGTGCCAGCAGTTACGGGGACAGGGACGGGAAACTGTTTTTT
cdr3_aa: CASSYGDRDGKLFF

v_call: TRBV18
d_call: TRBD1
cdr3_length: 15
j_call: TRBJ2-7
clone_size: NA
cdr3_nt: TGTGCCAGCTCACCCATAACGACAGGGGGTCACGAGCAGTACTTC
cdr3_aa: CASSPITTGGHEQYF

v_call: TRBV7-3
d_call: NA
cdr3_length: 14
j_call: TRBJ2-7
clone_size: NA
cdr3_nt: TGTGCCAGCAGCCCCCAACAGGGTTCGAGTGAGCAGTACTTC
cdr3_aa: CASSPQQGSSEQYF

v_call: TRBV20-1
d_call: TRBD1
cdr3_length: 11
j_call: TRBJ1-2
clone_size: few
cdr3_nt: TGCAGTGCTGGTAGGGGGCTAGGCTACACCTTC
cdr3_aa: CSAGRGLGYTF

v_call: TRBV7-9
d_call: TRBD1
cdr3_length: 14
j_call: TRBJ2-7
clone_size: NA
cdr3_nt: TGTGCCAGCAGCGCTACAGGGGACTCCTACGAGCAGTACTTC
cdr3_aa: CASSATGDSYEQYF

v_call: TRBV7-3
d_call: TRBD1
cdr3_length: 13
j_call: TRBJ2-7
clone_size: NA
cdr3_nt: TGTGCCAGCAGCCTAGACAGGGAGCACGAGCAGTACTTC
cdr3_aa: CASSLDREHEQYF

v_call: TRBV5-6
d_call: TRBD2
cdr3_length: 13
j_call: TRBJ2-7
clone_size: NA
cdr3_nt: TGTGCCAGCAGCTTGGGGGGAGGGTGCGAGCAGTACTTC
cdr3_aa: CASSLGGGCEQYF

v_call: TRBV7-2
d_call: TRBD2
cdr3_length: 18
j_call: TRBJ2-1
clone_size: NA
cdr3_nt: TGTGCCAGCAGCTTAGCGCCGACTAGCGGGGGGGCCAACAATGAGCAGTTCTTC
cdr3_aa: CASSLAPTSGGANNEQFF

v_call: TRBV10-3
d_call: NA
cdr3_length: 14
j_call: TRBJ1-5
clone_size: NA
cdr3_nt: TGTGCCATCAGTATGACAGGAAACAATCAGCCCCAGCATTTT
cdr3_aa: CAISMTGNNQPQHF

v_call: TRBV4-1
d_call: TRBD1
cdr3_length: 18
j_call: TRBJ1-6
clone_size: many
cdr3_nt: TGCGCCAGCAGCCAAGATATCCGGACAGGGGGCTATAATTCACCCCTCCACTTT
cdr3_aa: CASSQDIRTGGYNSPLHF

v_call: TRBV6-1
d_call: TRBD2
cdr3_length: 13
j_call: TRBJ2-7
clone_size: NA
cdr3_nt: TGTGCCAGCAGTGAGATGCGGGGGGGGCCGGGGTACTTC
cdr3_aa: CASSEMRGGPGYF

v_call: TRBV7-8
d_call: TRBD1
cdr3_length: 15
j_call: TRBJ2-3
clone_size: NA
cdr3_nt: TGTGCCAGCAGCTTACAGGGGGCTAGCACAGATACGCAGTATTTT
cdr3_aa: CASSLQGASTDTQYF

v_call: TRBV5-6
d_call: TRBD1
cdr3_length: 14
j_call: TRBJ1-2
clone_size: NA
cdr3_nt: TGTGCCAGCAGCTGGTCCGGGACAGCCTATGGCTACACCTTC
cdr3_aa: CASSWSGTAYGYTF

v_call: TRBV28
d_call: NA
cdr3_length: 14
j_call: TRBJ2-4
clone_size: NA
cdr3_nt: TGTGCCAGCAGTTTAACGTCCAGGGGAAACATTCAGTACTTC
cdr3_aa: CASSLTSRGNIQYF

v_call: TRBV5-1
d_call: TRBD1
cdr3_length: 15
j_call: TRBJ2-7
clone_size: NA
cdr3_nt: TGCGCCAGCAGCCTCGGGGACAGGGTCGCCTACGAGCAGTACTTC
cdr3_aa: CASSLGDRVAYEQYF

v_call: TRBV7-2
d_call: TRBD1
cdr3_length: 15
j_call: TRBJ1-2
clone_size: NA
cdr3_nt: TGTGCCAGCAGCTTTCCGACAGGGACAAACTATGGCTACACCTTC
cdr3_aa: CASSFPTGTNYGYTF

v_call: TRBV4-1
d_call: NA
cdr3_length: 15
j_call: TRBJ1-4
clone_size: NA
cdr3_nt: TGCGCCAGCAGCCACCACGTCGGGGTGGTCGAAAAACTGTTTTTT
cdr3_aa: CASSHHVGVVEKLFF

v_call: TRBV5-1
d_call: NA
cdr3_length: 16
j_call: TRBJ2-6
clone_size: NA
cdr3_nt: TGCGCCAGCAGCTTGGCAGGGCCCTCTGGGGCCAACGTCCTGACTTTC
cdr3_aa: CASSLAGPSGANVLTF

v_call: TRBV5-4
d_call: NA
cdr3_length: 15
j_call: TRBJ2-2
clone_size: few
cdr3_nt: TGTGCCAGCAGCTTGAGATTAGCTGGAGCCGGGGAGCTGTTTTTT
cdr3_aa: CASSLRLAGAGELFF

v_call: TRBV2
d_call: NA
cdr3_length: 15
j_call: TRBJ1-5
clone_size: NA
cdr3_nt: TGTGCCAGCAGTGAAGCGCTTGCAGGGCCAGGGCCCCAGCATTTT
cdr3_aa: CASSEALAGPGPQHF

v_call: TRBV7-2
d_call: NA
cdr3_length: 16
j_call: TRBJ1-5
clone_size: NA
cdr3_nt: TGTGCCAGCAGCTGGGGCGGAGGGTCCGTCAATCAGCCCCAGCATTTT
cdr3_aa: CASSWGGGSVNQPQHF

v_call: TRBV6-1
d_call: TRBD1
cdr3_length: 15
j_call: TRBJ1-6
clone_size: NA
cdr3_nt: TGTGCCAGCAGTGAAGCGGGACAGGGATGGTCACCCCTCCACTTT
cdr3_aa: CASSEAGQGWSPLHF

v_call: TRBV30
d_call: NA
cdr3_length: 13
j_call: TRBJ1-2
clone_size: NA
cdr3_nt: TGTGCCTGGACTCAGGGGAGGGGCTATGGCTACACCTTC
cdr3_aa: CAWTQGRGYGYTF

v_call: TRBV6-4
d_call: NA
cdr3_length: 14
j_call: TRBJ2-3
clone_size: NA
cdr3_nt: TGTGCCAGCAGTGTCCAGGGATCACAAGATACGCAGTATTTT
cdr3_aa: CASSVQGSQDTQYF

v_call: TRBV27
d_call: NA
cdr3_length: 13
j_call: TRBJ1-1
clone_size: NA
cdr3_nt: TGTGCCAGCAGTCCATCGGGGGGCACTGAAGCTTTCTTT
cdr3_aa: CASSPSGGTEAFF